A selection of T cell receptor beta chains follows, all from one sample in a study of blood T cell repertoires in COVID-19. TCRdb keeps only in-frame clones here, not all; method: immunoSEQ multiplex PCR. The profile shows tens of thousands of clones, 88% of them singletons. Input material: peripheral blood. The source of these receptors is a man aged 45 to 65 with active COVID-19. Each CDR3 is given with its conserved first and last residue. D genes are given only for firm matches. Clone size is not always given. Where it is, it says once, few, many or a class for expanded clones.

v_gene: TRBV7-9; d_gene: NA; abundance: NA; j_gene: TRBJ1-1; CDR3aa: CASSLRALNTEAFF; CDR3nt: TGTGCCAGCAGCTTGAGGGCCTTGAACACTGAAGCTTTCTTT
v_gene: TRBV9; d_gene: TRBD1; abundance: NA; j_gene: TRBJ2-2; CDR3aa: CASSATGEPGELFF; CDR3nt: TGTGCCAGCAGCGCGACAGGGGAACCCGGGGAGCTGTTTTTT
v_gene: TRBV7-6; d_gene: NA; abundance: few; j_gene: TRBJ2-2; CDR3aa: CASSSDLAVSRDTGELFF; CDR3nt: TGTGCCAGCAGCTCCGACTTAGCGGTCTCACGGGACACCGGGGAGCTGTTTTTT
v_gene: TRBV14; d_gene: NA; abundance: NA; j_gene: TRBJ2-7; CDR3aa: CASSQRRHPSEQYF; CDR3nt: TGTGCCAGCAGCCAAAGAAGACACCCCAGCGAGCAGTACTTC
v_gene: TRBV6-2/TRBV6-3; d_gene: NA; abundance: NA; j_gene: TRBJ2-1; CDR3aa: CASSYGGLGSSDEQFF; CDR3nt: TGTGCCAGCAGTTATGGAGGGCTAGGGTCCTCAGATGAGCAGTTCTTC
v_gene: TRBV30; d_gene: NA; abundance: NA; j_gene: TRBJ2-1; CDR3aa: CAWSAGGRGNNEQFF; CDR3nt: TGTGCCTGGAGTGCCGGGGGGCGGGGGAACAATGAGCAGTTCTTC
v_gene: TRBV4-1; d_gene: TRBD1; abundance: few; j_gene: TRBJ2-7; CDR3aa: CASSQGTGLTYEQYF; CDR3nt: TGCGCCAGCAGCCAAGGGACAGGTCTAACGTACGAGCAGTACTTC
v_gene: TRBV7-3; d_gene: NA; abundance: NA; j_gene: TRBJ2-2; CDR3aa: CASSPLLRGTGELFF; CDR3nt: TGTGCCAGCAGCCCCTTGCTGCGAGGGACCGGGGAGCTGTTTTTT
v_gene: TRBV10-1; d_gene: TRBD2; abundance: NA; j_gene: TRBJ2-1; CDR3aa: CASRGLAGGPASYNEQFF; CDR3nt: TGCGCCAGCAGGGGACTAGCGGGAGGGCCTGCGTCCTACAATGAGCAGTTCTTC
v_gene: TRBV9; d_gene: NA; abundance: NA; j_gene: TRBJ2-2; CDR3aa: CASSAEPSAGELFF; CDR3nt: TGTGCCAGCAGCGCCGAACCTAGCGCCGGGGAGCTGTTTTTT
v_gene: TRBV7-2; d_gene: TRBD1; abundance: NA; j_gene: TRBJ2-7; CDR3aa: CASSQDRDYEQYF; CDR3nt: TGTGCCAGCAGCCAGGACAGGGACTACGAGCAGTACTTC
v_gene: TRBV3-1/TRBV3-2; d_gene: TRBD2; abundance: NA; j_gene: TRBJ2-4; CDR3aa: CASSLGLAESAKNIQYF; CDR3nt: TGTGCCAGCAGCTTAGGACTAGCGGAGAGCGCCAAAAACATTCAGTACTTC
v_gene: TRBV23-1; d_gene: TRBD1; abundance: NA; j_gene: TRBJ2-7; CDR3aa: CASSQSAQGQGVEQYF; CDR3nt: TGCGCCAGCAGTCAATCAGCGCAGGGACAGGGAGTCGAGCAGTACTTC
v_gene: TRBV3-1/TRBV3-2; d_gene: NA; abundance: NA; j_gene: TRBJ2-2; CDR3aa: CASSLGLMNTGELFF; CDR3nt: TGTGCCAGCAGCCTAGGACTGATGAACACCGGGGAGCTGTTTTTT
v_gene: TRBV18; d_gene: TRBD2; abundance: NA; j_gene: TRBJ2-5; CDR3aa: CASSPVSSGSYSAETQYF; CDR3nt: TGTGCCAGCTCACCAGTGTCTAGCGGGAGTTACAGCGCGGAGACCCAGTACTTC
v_gene: TRBV19; d_gene: TRBD1; abundance: NA; j_gene: TRBJ2-1; CDR3aa: CASRGQGGYNEQFF; CDR3nt: TGTGCCAGTAGGGGACAGGGGGGTTACAATGAGCAGTTCTTC
v_gene: TRBV7-9; d_gene: NA; abundance: NA; j_gene: TRBJ2-1; CDR3aa: CASSFPGSGQSYNEQFF; CDR3nt: TGTGCCAGCAGCTTCCCGGGAAGCGGGCAATCCTACAATGAGCAGTTCTTC
v_gene: TRBV19; d_gene: TRBD1; abundance: NA; j_gene: TRBJ1-2; CDR3aa: CASSIRRTGQFYGYTF; CDR3nt: TGTGCCAGTAGTATTCGGAGGACAGGGCAATTCTATGGCTACACCTTC
v_gene: TRBV19; d_gene: TRBD2; abundance: once; j_gene: TRBJ2-7; CDR3aa: CASSGTSSTYEQYF; CDR3nt: TGTGCCAGCTCCGGGACTAGCAGTACCTACGAGCAGTACTTC
v_gene: TRBV7-2; d_gene: NA; abundance: NA; j_gene: TRBJ2-1; CDR3aa: CASSLEGGSNNEQFF; CDR3nt: TGTGCCAGCAGCTTAGAAGGGGGTTCAAACAATGAGCAGTTCTTC
v_gene: TRBV5-1; d_gene: TRBD2; abundance: NA; j_gene: TRBJ2-5; CDR3aa: CASSFTLGGGNQETQYF; CDR3nt: TGCGCCAGCAGCTTTACCCTGGGCGGGGGGAACCAAGAGACCCAGTACTTC
v_gene: TRBV2; d_gene: TRBD1; abundance: NA; j_gene: TRBJ1-1; CDR3aa: CASSGDRDTEAFF; CDR3nt: TGTGCCAGCAGTGGAGACAGGGACACTGAAGCTTTCTTT
v_gene: TRBV30; d_gene: TRBD2; abundance: NA; j_gene: TRBJ2-1; CDR3aa: CAAGAGGILGEQFF; CDR3nt: TGTGCTGCGGGGGCGGGAGGCATCTTAGGAGAGCAGTTCTTC
v_gene: TRBV16; d_gene: TRBD1; abundance: NA; j_gene: TRBJ1-2; CDR3aa: CASSQSRTGSYGYTF; CDR3nt: TGTGCCAGCAGCCAATCGCGGACAGGGTCCTATGGCTACACCTTC
v_gene: TRBV4-2; d_gene: NA; abundance: NA; j_gene: TRBJ1-2; CDR3aa: CASSHDLGRAAYGYTF; CDR3nt: TGTGCCAGCAGCCACGACTTGGGCAGAGCGGCCTATGGCTACACCTTC
v_gene: TRBV3-1/TRBV3-2; d_gene: TRBD2; abundance: NA; j_gene: TRBJ2-7; CDR3aa: CASSLPLVPSGSSYEQYF; CDR3nt: TGTGCCAGCAGCCTTCCCCTGGTTCCTAGCGGGAGCTCCTACGAGCAGTACTTC
v_gene: TRBV11-2; d_gene: TRBD1; abundance: once; j_gene: TRBJ2-7; CDR3aa: CASSLGDRASYEQYF; CDR3nt: TGTGCCAGCAGCTTAGGCGACAGGGCGTCCTACGAGCAGTACTTC
v_gene: TRBV5-1; d_gene: TRBD2; abundance: NA; j_gene: TRBJ2-7; CDR3aa: CASSLAQLAVTTSYEQYF; CDR3nt: TGCGCCAGCAGCTTGGCGCAGCTAGCGGTCACCACCTCCTACGAGCAGTACTTC
v_gene: TRBV5-1; d_gene: TRBD1; abundance: NA; j_gene: TRBJ2-5; CDR3aa: CASTRTGGEETQYF; CDR3nt: TGCGCCAGCACCCGGACAGGGGGCGAAGAGACCCAGTACTTC
v_gene: TRBV11-3; d_gene: NA; abundance: NA; j_gene: TRBJ1-2; CDR3aa: CASSLAPRSGYTF; CDR3nt: TGTGCCAGCAGCTTAGCGCCGCGATCTGGCTACACCTTC
v_gene: TRBV18; d_gene: NA; abundance: NA; j_gene: TRBJ2-1; CDR3aa: CASSPEFNEQFF; CDR3nt: TGTGCCAGCTCACCGGAGTTCAATGAGCAGTTCTTC
v_gene: TRBV18; d_gene: TRBD2; abundance: few; j_gene: TRBJ2-7; CDR3aa: CASSPLAGGAYEQYF; CDR3nt: TGTGCCAGCTCACCACTAGCGGGGGGAGCTTACGAGCAGTACTTC
v_gene: TRBV28; d_gene: TRBD2; abundance: NA; j_gene: TRBJ2-7; CDR3aa: CASSSSGIRDEQYF; CDR3nt: TGTGCCAGCAGTTCCAGCGGGATCCGGGACGAGCAGTACTTC
v_gene: TRBV9; d_gene: NA; abundance: once; j_gene: TRBJ1-2; CDR3aa: CASSVLGGGYTF; CDR3nt: TGTGCCAGCAGCGTACTCGGGGGTGGCTACACCTTC
v_gene: TRBV5-1; d_gene: NA; abundance: NA; j_gene: TRBJ2-7; CDR3aa: CASSFNSSGLTYEQYF; CDR3nt: TGCGCCAGCAGCTTTAATTCCAGCGGGCTGACCTACGAGCAGTACTTC
v_gene: TRBV6-2/TRBV6-3; d_gene: TRBD2; abundance: NA; j_gene: TRBJ2-1; CDR3aa: CASSYSKLALAGGLYNEQFF; CDR3nt: TGTGCCAGCAGTTACTCGAAATTGGCGCTAGCGGGAGGACTCTACAATGAGCAGTTCTTC
v_gene: TRBV5-1; d_gene: NA; abundance: NA; j_gene: TRBJ2-3; CDR3aa: CASSSQNFLGADTQYF; CDR3nt: TGCGCCAGCAGCTCTCAAAACTTCCTGGGAGCCGATACGCAGTATTTT
v_gene: TRBV7-2; d_gene: NA; abundance: NA; j_gene: TRBJ2-7; CDR3aa: CASSLVPRDYEQYF; CDR3nt: TGTGCCAGCAGCTTAGTACCCAGGGACTACGAGCAGTACTTC
v_gene: TRBV19; d_gene: TRBD1; abundance: NA; j_gene: TRBJ2-3; CDR3aa: CASSETGFLTDTQYF; CDR3nt: TGTGCCAGTAGCGAGACAGGGTTTCTCACAGATACGCAGTATTTT
v_gene: TRBV12-3/TRBV12-4; d_gene: NA; abundance: NA; j_gene: TRBJ2-7; CDR3aa: CASGRGLTYEQYF; CDR3nt: TGTGCCAGTGGGCGGGGCCTTACCTACGAGCAGTACTTC
v_gene: TRBV7-9; d_gene: NA; abundance: NA; j_gene: TRBJ1-1; CDR3aa: CASSLRGGTGFMNTEAFF; CDR3nt: TGTGCCAGCAGCTTGAGGGGGGGCACAGGTTTCATGAACACTGAAGCTTTCTTT
v_gene: TRBV7-3; d_gene: TRBD1; abundance: NA; j_gene: TRBJ1-1; CDR3aa: CASSRDRGGGEAFF; CDR3nt: TGTGCCAGCAGCCGGGACAGGGGGGGTGGTGAAGCTTTCTTT
v_gene: TRBV3-1/TRBV3-2; d_gene: TRBD1; abundance: NA; j_gene: TRBJ1-2; CDR3aa: CASGRAGGADTF; CDR3nt: TGTGCCAGTGGGAGGGCAGGGGGCGCGGACACCTTC
v_gene: TRBV5-1; d_gene: TRBD2; abundance: NA; j_gene: TRBJ2-7; CDR3aa: CASSLEAGVGLYEQYF; CDR3nt: TGCGCCAGCAGCTTGGAGGCGGGGGTAGGGCTCTACGAGCAGTACTTC
v_gene: TRBV2; d_gene: TRBD1; abundance: NA; j_gene: TRBJ1-5; CDR3aa: CASSGDREVSNQPQHF; CDR3nt: TGTGCCAGCAGTGGTGACAGGGAAGTAAGCAATCAGCCCCAGCATTTT
v_gene: TRBV28; d_gene: TRBD1; abundance: NA; j_gene: TRBJ2-7; CDR3aa: CASSSPGQGAVEQYF; CDR3nt: TGTGCCAGCAGTTCACCGGGACAGGGGGCTGTTGAGCAGTACTTC
v_gene: TRBV28; d_gene: NA; abundance: NA; j_gene: TRBJ1-6; CDR3aa: CASRSEPGGNSPLHF; CDR3nt: TGTGCCAGCAGATCTGAGCCCGGCGGGAATTCACCCCTCCACTTT
v_gene: TRBV7-2; d_gene: TRBD2; abundance: once; j_gene: TRBJ2-3; CDR3aa: CASTQPGLGTQYF; CDR3nt: TGTGCCAGCACCCAACCGGGACTAGGTACGCAGTATTTT